Each of the 3 T cell receptor beta chains below was sequenced from the same sample in a study of T cell responses to AZD1222 COVID-19 vaccine. Profiled with immunoSEQ multiplex PCR; TCRdb holds only in-frame clones, not every one. Of around 150,000 clones in the sample, around 91% were seen once. The sample was peripheral blood, taken on day 0 of AZD1222 vaccination. Receptors were obtained from an adult in good health.

V and J are TRBV19 and TRBJ1-1; weak D call: TRBD1 (6 bases). The CDR3 has 13 amino acids. CDR1 LNHDA and CDR2 SQIVND come from the germline V gene (reference sequence). V lost 6 bases and J lost 2, with 10 bases in between. CDR3 amino acids: CASRRQANTEAFF. The CDR3 nucleotides are TGTGCCAGTAGAAGACAGGCAAACACTGAAGCTTTCTTT.

V usage is TRBV5-1 and J usage is TRBJ2-3; D unclear. Per germline, CDR1 SGHRS and CDR2 YFSETQ. Trimming removed 0 bases at V and 4 bases at J, with 12 bases between. The CDR3 consists of 15 residues. DNA for the CDR3: TGCGCCAGCAGCTTGGAAGGCCAATTCTCAGATACGCAGTATTTT. It yields the protein CASSLEGQFSDTQYF.

V gene TRBV5-4 combines with J gene TRBJ2-7; no reliable D call. V lost 1 base to trimming and J lost 0 bases, with 5 bases between them. There are 13 residues in the CDR3. Germline V CDR1 and CDR2: SGHNT, YYREEE (reference sequence). The CDR3 sequence: CASSLHGSYEQYF. The CDR3 nucleotides are TGTGCCAGCAGCTTGCATGGCTCCTACGAGCAGTACTTC.